The rows below give T cell receptor beta chains drawn from one sample of a study of blood T cell repertoires in COVID-19. Clones were read by immunoSEQ multiplex PCR, and TCRdb kept only the in-frame ones, dropping some. Of under 450,000 clones detected, roughly 88% appear once; the ten largest clones hold roughly an eighth. Sequencing was carried out using peripheral blood. Receptor source: a woman between 50 and 59 years old with COVID-19, enrolled during active disease. Both conserved end residues are part of each CDR3. D genes are given only for firm matches. Size is omitted from some rows. Given values are once, few, many or a class for expanded clones.

>TRBJ1-1|TRBD1|.|TRBV30
TGTGCCTGGAGTGAGGGGACAGGGGGCACAGCTTTCTTT
CAWSEGTGGTAFF
>TRBJ1-4|.|.|TRBV19
TGTGCCTGCGGGAACTCAAATGAAAAACTGTTTTTT
CACGNSNEKLFF
>TRBJ1-3|.|.|TRBV9
TGTGCCAGCAACCGGGAGATCTCTGGAAACACCATATATTTT
CASNREISGNTIYF
>TRBJ2-1|TRBD2|.|TRBV7-3
TGTGCCAGCAGCTTAAACCCGCGCGGGGGGCCGGGTCATGAGCAGTTCTTC
CASSLNPRGGPGHEQFF
>TRBJ1-4|.|.|TRBV9
TGTGCCAGCAGCGCACGCCCCGGAACTAATGAAAAACTGTTTTTT
CASSARPGTNEKLFF
>TRBJ1-4|TRBD1|.|TRBV6-5
TGTGCCAGCAGAGGGACAGTAGAAAAACTGTTTTTT
CASRGTVEKLFF
>TRBJ1-4|.|.|TRBV15
TGTGCCACCAGCAGGTTATTAGGACAGAATGAAAAACTGTTTTTT
CATSRLLGQNEKLFF
>TRBJ1-4|TRBD1|.|TRBV28
TGTGCCAGCAGTTCGGGGGACAGGGCGAATGAAAAACTGTTTTTT
CASSSGDRANEKLFF
>TRBJ2-3|TRBD2|.|TRBV7-2
TGTGCCAGCAGCCTAGGTAGCGGGGGCCGCACAGATACGCAGTATTTT
CASSLGSGGRTDTQYF
>TRBJ2-7|TRBD1|few|TRBV3-1/TRBV3-2
TGTGCCAGCAGTTCGACGCCGGGGCAGGGGGCCACCTACGAGCAGTACTTC
CASSSTPGQGATYEQYF
>TRBJ1-5|.|few|TRBV28
TGTGCCAGCAGTTTAGCCAGAAACAATCAGCCCCAGCATTTT
CASSLARNNQPQHF
>TRBJ2-7|TRBD2|once|TRBV27
TGTGCCAGCAGTTTATTGGCGCGGGGGGCGTACGAGCAGTACTTC
CASSLLARGAYEQYF
>TRBJ2-7|TRBD2|.|TRBV5-1
TGCGCCAGCAGCGCGGGGGGGGGCTCCTACGAGCAGTACTTC
CASSAGGGSYEQYF
>TRBJ1-1|.|.|TRBV3-1/TRBV3-2
TGTGCCAGCAGCCCCCTCTGGGGGGGCACTGAAGCTTTCTTT
CASSPLWGGTEAFF
>TRBJ1-5|.|.|TRBV19
TGTGCCAGTAGTATGGGGAAGATCGGACAATTTCAGCCCCAGCATTTT
CASSMGKIGQFQPQHF
>TRBJ1-2|.|.|TRBV20-1
TGCAGTGCTCCTAGATTGCGCGGCTACACCTTC
CSAPRLRGYTF
>TRBJ2-3|TRBD2|.|TRBV4-2
TGTGCCAGCAGCCAAGATCTGGGGCTAGCGGTAAGCACAGATACGCAGTATTTT
CASSQDLGLAVSTDTQYF
>TRBJ2-5|.|.|TRBV24-1
TGTGCCACCAGTAACCAGGGGAGGGGAGAGACCCAGTACTTC
CATSNQGRGETQYF
>TRBJ1-2|TRBD1|.|TRBV19
TGTGCCAGTAGTATTTCCCAGGGGGCGAGATATGGCTACACCTTC
CASSISQGARYGYTF
>TRBJ1-6|.|.|TRBV7-9
TGTGCCAGCAGCTTAGCCGGGAATACTGAAAGCTCCTATAATTCACCCCTCCACTTT
CASSLAGNTESSYNSPLHF
>TRBJ1-5|.|.|TRBV29-1
TGCAGCGCCGCGGGGTGGGGCAATCAGCCCCAGCATTTT
CSAAGWGNQPQHF
>TRBJ1-3|TRBD1|.|TRBV2
TGTGCCACCCCGGGACAGGGAGGATCCGGACGCTCTGGAAACACCATATATTTT
CATPGQGGSGRSGNTIYF
>TRBJ2-1|.|once|TRBV3-1/TRBV3-2
TGTGCCAGCAGCCAAGGGGGGGATAAGCAGTTCTTC
CASSQGGDKQFF
>TRBJ2-2|TRBD2|few|TRBV27
TGTGCCAGCACCCTGGGCGCGGGGGGGATCGGCGGGGAGCTGTTTTTT
CASTLGAGGIGGELFF
>TRBJ2-1|TRBD1|.|TRBV25-1
TGTGCCAGCAGTGAATATAGGGGACAGGGGGCCATCAATGAGCAGTTCTTC
CASSEYRGQGAINEQFF
>TRBJ1-4|TRBD1|.|TRBV19
TGTGCCAGTAGCGGCAGGGGGCCCCCCTCGGATGAAAAACTGTTTTTT
CASSGRGPPSDEKLFF
>TRBJ1-2|TRBD1|.|TRBV7-9
TGTGCCAGCAGCTTAAACAGGTGGGACAGCTATGGCTACACCTTC
CASSLNRWDSYGYTF
>TRBJ2-1|.|.|TRBV11-2
TGTGCCAGCAGCTCCTCAGTACTAGCTGGGAATGAGCAGTTCTTC
CASSSSVLAGNEQFF
>TRBJ2-5|TRBD1|.|TRBV10-3
TGTGCCATCAGTGAGACCCTGCCGGGACAGGGGACCATAGGAGAGACCCAGTACTTC
CAISETLPGQGTIGETQYF
>TRBJ2-7|.|.|TRBV9
TGTGCCAGCAGCGTAGGTCGCACTTCCTACGAGCAGTACTTC
CASSVGRTSYEQYF
>TRBJ2-7|TRBD1|.|TRBV19
TGTGCCAGTAGCCAGGGGACAGGTAGCTCCTACGAGCAGTACTTC
CASSQGTGSSYEQYF
>TRBJ1-2|TRBD1|.|TRBV6-5
TGTGCCCGCAGCCAGGGGGCGGGGGGCTACACCTTC
CARSQGAGGYTF
>TRBJ1-5|.|few|TRBV28
TGTGCCAGCAGTAACGTGGGGGGAGGCAATCAGCCCCAGCATTTT
CASSNVGGGNQPQHF
>TRBJ2-2|TRBD1|.|TRBV9
TGTGCCAGCAGCTTCTATCCGGGACAGACTAACACCGGGGAGCTGTTTTTT
CASSFYPGQTNTGELFF
>TRBJ2-3|.|.|TRBV6-4
TGTGCCAGCTCCTGGGGGGGCGGCACAGATACGCAGTATTTT
CASSWGGGTDTQYF
>TRBJ1-5|.|.|TRBV5-8
TGTGCCAGCAGCCCCTTAATACTTAGCAATCAGCCCCAGCATTTT
CASSPLILSNQPQHF
>TRBJ1-2|TRBD1|.|TRBV9
TGTGCCAGCAGTCCGACAGGGGAGGGCTATGGCTACACCTTC
CASSPTGEGYGYTF
>TRBJ2-2|TRBD1|few|TRBV2
TGTGCCAGCAGGGCCGGACAGGGTTATTATTGGGCCGGGGAGCTGTTTTTT
CASRAGQGYYWAGELFF
>TRBJ1-1|.|few|TRBV7-2
TGTGCCAGCAGCCGGCGCAGCGACACTGAAGCTTTCTTT
CASSRRSDTEAFF
>TRBJ2-3|.|.|TRBV9
TGTGCCAGCAGTGCGGCAGATACGCAGTATTTT
CASSAADTQYF
>TRBJ2-2|TRBD1|.|TRBV5-4
TGTGCCAGCAGCGCCGACAGGGTGACTACCGGGGAGCTGTTTTTT
CASSADRVTTGELFF
>TRBJ1-5|.|.|TRBV4-1
TGCGCCAGCAGCCGCGCGGAGAGGGCGGATCAGCCCCAGCATTTT
CASSRAERADQPQHF
>TRBJ1-6|.|.|TRBV7-2
TGTGCCAGCGGGCTTTCGGGGTATAATTCACCCCTCCACTTT
CASGLSGYNSPLHF
>TRBJ2-1|TRBD2|.|TRBV11-2
TGTGCCAGCAGGGTGACTAGCGGGGGGTTCAATGAGCAGTTCTTC
CASRVTSGGFNEQFF
>TRBJ2-1|.|.|TRBV12-3/TRBV12-4
TGTGCCAGCAGACCTGACAACAATGAGCAGTTCTTC
CASRPDNNEQFF